This T cell receptor beta chain was identified in a study of blood T cell repertoires in COVID-19. Study details: The samples span acute and convalescent COVID-19 from the United States, Italy and Spain. Sample material is recorded as cDNA or gDNA derived from T cells, B-cell-depleted T cells, or PBMCs.

Original processing methods: How many nucleated cells were present was estimated from reference gene primer amplification. The repertoire was sequenced with immunoSEQ multiplex PCR; TCRdb's copy has only in-frame clones and lacks some. For V, J and clone size, that table is used; D and trimming come from the DNA. The sample yields approximately 230,000 clones, nearly 90% seen once. There are 13 residues in the CDR3. Germline CDR1 and CDR2: MNHEY and SMNVEV (reference sequence). Deletions cut 6 bases from V and 3 bases from J, with 9 bases between. V and J are TRBV27 and TRBJ1-5; D perhaps matches TRBD1 (5 bases). The specimen sequenced was peripheral blood. This TCR came from a man aged 18 to 29 with active or convalescent COVID-19. CDR3 in DNA: TGTGCCAGCAGAAGGGGTACCAATCAGCCCCAGCATTTT. Protein sequence: CASRRGTNQPQHF.